This T cell receptor (beta chain) is from a study of cytomegalovirus exposure and HLA in healthy donors. This clone was observed a single time. Primers: 60 Vbeta forward and 13 Jbeta reverse. Assay used: immunoSEQ multiplex PCR; TCRdb lists only in-frame clones, some missing. The table has 160,000 or so clones, nearly 80% seen once. CDR1 and CDR2 (germline): SGHTS, YDEGEE. This CDR3 contains 14 residues. The V and J ends lost 4 bases and 0 bases, in that order; junction bases with no gene match: 2. The chain links TRBV5-8 to TRBJ2-3; TRBD1 matches 7 bases. Material for sequencing was PBMCs. The TCR was taken from a man in his forties or fifties in good health and CMV-seropositive. The DNA for the CDR3 is TGTGCCAGCAGCGACAGGGCTAGCACAGATACGCAGTATTTT. This translates into CASSDRASTDTQYF.